These T cell receptor beta chains were read from a single sample in a study of shared clonotypes between healthy human individuals. Here immunoSEQ multiplex PCR was the method, and the copy in TCRdb shows in-frame clones only, minus some. Among approximately 2.5 million clones listed, over 85% were seen once. Source material: naive CD4+ T cells from PBMCs. The source is a man aged 18 to 29 in good health. Some clones in this sample may be carry-over from other donors' samples. The CDR3 runs from the conserved cysteine through the conserved F or W. Fields, in order: V gene, J gene, clone size, D gene, CDR3 DNA, CDR3 protein. The D gene is left open where the match is weak. Part of the rows lack a size; the others show once, few, many or a class for expanded clones.

v_call: TRBV9; j_call: TRBJ2-1; clone_size: once; d_call: TRBD1; cdr3_nt: TGTGCCAGCAGCGCTGGGGACAGATCCTACAATGAGCAGTTCTTC; cdr3_aa: CASSAGDRSYNEQFF
v_call: TRBV6-6; j_call: TRBJ2-7; clone_size: .; d_call: .; cdr3_nt: TGTGCCAGCAGTTACTCTTGGGGAACCTACGAGCAGTACTTC; cdr3_aa: CASSYSWGTYEQYF
v_call: TRBV19; j_call: TRBJ1-2; clone_size: .; d_call: TRBD1; cdr3_nt: TGTGCCAGTAGTAAGGGGGGCAGGGGGCCAGAGCCCTATGGCTACACCTTC; cdr3_aa: CASSKGGRGPEPYGYTF
v_call: TRBV5-1; j_call: TRBJ2-7; clone_size: .; d_call: TRBD2; cdr3_nt: TGCGCCAGCAGCTTGGATATAGCGGGAGTCGTCGAGCAGTACTTC; cdr3_aa: CASSLDIAGVVEQYF
v_call: TRBV7-9; j_call: TRBJ2-5; clone_size: .; d_call: TRBD1; cdr3_nt: TGTGCCAGCAGCGGAAGGGGGACAGCCCCTTTCCAAGAGACCCAGTACTTC; cdr3_aa: CASSGRGTAPFQETQYF
v_call: TRBV19; j_call: TRBJ1-5; clone_size: .; d_call: TRBD1; cdr3_nt: TGTGCCAGCGTACTCTCCGGGACAGGGCGCAATCAGCCCCAGCATTTT; cdr3_aa: CASVLSGTGRNQPQHF
v_call: TRBV30; j_call: TRBJ1-5; clone_size: .; d_call: TRBD1; cdr3_nt: TGTGCCTGGAGAGGACAGGGGGCTTTTCAGCCCCAGCATTTT; cdr3_aa: CAWRGQGAFQPQHF
v_call: TRBV5-1; j_call: TRBJ1-5; clone_size: once; d_call: .; cdr3_nt: TGCGCCAGCAGCCCGTCCGTGGGGGGCGGTCAGCCCCAGCATTTT; cdr3_aa: CASSPSVGGGQPQHF
v_call: TRBV19; j_call: TRBJ1-2; clone_size: .; d_call: .; cdr3_nt: TGTGCCAGTAGTATAAGGGTACCAGGGGTCCAAAGAGGCTACACCTTC; cdr3_aa: CASSIRVPGVQRGYTF
v_call: TRBV5-1; j_call: TRBJ2-3; clone_size: .; d_call: .; cdr3_nt: TGCGCCAGCAGCCTTAGGGGGGGCGCAGATACGCAGTATTTT; cdr3_aa: CASSLRGGADTQYF
v_call: TRBV4-1; j_call: TRBJ2-7; clone_size: .; d_call: TRBD2; cdr3_nt: TGCGCCAGCAGCCTCGGGCTGACTAGCGGAGACGAGCAGTACTTC; cdr3_aa: CASSLGLTSGDEQYF
v_call: TRBV18; j_call: TRBJ1-2; clone_size: .; d_call: .; cdr3_nt: TGTGCCAGCTCATTTATCCCAGAATATGGCTACACCTTC; cdr3_aa: CASSFIPEYGYTF
v_call: TRBV7-2; j_call: TRBJ2-5; clone_size: .; d_call: TRBD1; cdr3_nt: TGTGCCAGCAGCTCAAGGGACAGGGGTAGAGAGACCCAGTACTTC; cdr3_aa: CASSSRDRGRETQYF
v_call: TRBV29-1; j_call: TRBJ1-1; clone_size: .; d_call: .; cdr3_nt: TGCAGCGCCGTACGACAGCCGAACACTGAAGCTTTCTTT; cdr3_aa: CSAVRQPNTEAFF
v_call: TRBV19; j_call: TRBJ2-7; clone_size: .; d_call: TRBD1; cdr3_nt: TGTGCCAGTAGTATCTACGCGGGACAGGGGTCCCACGAGCAGTACTTC; cdr3_aa: CASSIYAGQGSHEQYF
v_call: TRBV4-1; j_call: TRBJ2-7; clone_size: .; d_call: .; cdr3_nt: TGCGCCAGCAGCCAGCTCGGAAGGGCGTCGAGCTCCTACGAGCAGTACTTC; cdr3_aa: CASSQLGRASSSYEQYF
v_call: TRBV9; j_call: TRBJ2-7; clone_size: .; d_call: .; cdr3_nt: TGTGCCAGCAGCGTAGAGTGGCGATCAGAGCAGTACTTC; cdr3_aa: CASSVEWRSEQYF
v_call: TRBV10-2; j_call: TRBJ1-1; clone_size: .; d_call: .; cdr3_nt: TGCGCCAGCAGAGGACAGCCGAACACTGAAGCTTTCTTT; cdr3_aa: CASRGQPNTEAFF
v_call: TRBV7-3; j_call: TRBJ1-1; clone_size: .; d_call: TRBD1; cdr3_nt: TGTGCCAGCAGCTCAACAGGGGGCCATCCAATGAACACTGAAGCTTTCTTT; cdr3_aa: CASSSTGGHPMNTEAFF
v_call: TRBV27; j_call: TRBJ2-3; clone_size: .; d_call: .; cdr3_nt: TGTGCCAGCAGTGTGAAAGATAGCACAGATACGCAGTATTTT; cdr3_aa: CASSVKDSTDTQYF
v_call: TRBV11-3; j_call: TRBJ2-4; clone_size: .; d_call: TRBD1; cdr3_nt: TGTGCCAGCAGCCCCGGGACAGAAAACATTCAGTACTTC; cdr3_aa: CASSPGTENIQYF
v_call: TRBV6-6; j_call: TRBJ2-7; clone_size: once; d_call: TRBD1; cdr3_nt: TGTGCCAGCAGTTTCGGACAGGGTATCAGCGAGCAGTACTTC; cdr3_aa: CASSFGQGISEQYF
v_call: TRBV4-1; j_call: TRBJ2-7; clone_size: once; d_call: TRBD2; cdr3_nt: TGCGCCAGCAGCCAACCGCCGGGGGGGTTGGGCTACGAGCAGTACTTC; cdr3_aa: CASSQPPGGLGYEQYF
v_call: TRBV5-1; j_call: TRBJ1-4; clone_size: .; d_call: .; cdr3_nt: TGCGCCAGCAGTTTGGGCAGTGCGATTAATGAAAAACTGTTTTTT; cdr3_aa: CASSLGSAINEKLFF
v_call: TRBV19; j_call: TRBJ1-5; clone_size: .; d_call: .; cdr3_nt: TGTGCCACCAAGACAGCATATAGCAATCAGCCCCAGCATTTT; cdr3_aa: CATKTAYSNQPQHF
v_call: TRBV2; j_call: TRBJ2-7; clone_size: .; d_call: TRBD2; cdr3_nt: TGTGCCAGCAGGGCGATACTAGCGGGGGAGCAGTACTTC; cdr3_aa: CASRAILAGEQYF
v_call: TRBV7-2; j_call: TRBJ2-5; clone_size: .; d_call: .; cdr3_nt: TGTGCCAGCATCGCGAGGGGGGTATCAATCGGAGAGACCCAGTACTTC; cdr3_aa: CASIARGVSIGETQYF
v_call: TRBV28; j_call: TRBJ2-7; clone_size: .; d_call: .; cdr3_nt: TGTGCCAGAGTCGAGGCTTGGGGGGTATCCTACGAGCAGTACTTC; cdr3_aa: CARVEAWGVSYEQYF
v_call: TRBV11-1; j_call: TRBJ1-2; clone_size: .; d_call: .; cdr3_nt: TGTGCCAGCAGCTTTACGGCCTCTAACTATGGCTACACCTTC; cdr3_aa: CASSFTASNYGYTF
v_call: TRBV19; j_call: TRBJ2-7; clone_size: .; d_call: TRBD2; cdr3_nt: TGTGCCAGTAGTCTGGACCGGGGGGGCTACGAGCAGTACTTC; cdr3_aa: CASSLDRGGYEQYF
v_call: TRBV15; j_call: TRBJ1-5; clone_size: .; d_call: .; cdr3_nt: TGTGCCACCAGCAGACTCAGCAATCAGCCCCAGCATTTT; cdr3_aa: CATSRLSNQPQHF
v_call: TRBV6-1; j_call: TRBJ2-3; clone_size: .; d_call: TRBD1; cdr3_nt: TGTGCCAGCAGGAGACTTACGACAGGGGATACGCAGTATTTT; cdr3_aa: CASRRLTTGDTQYF
v_call: TRBV6-1; j_call: TRBJ2-5; clone_size: .; d_call: .; cdr3_nt: TGTGCCAGCAGTTACGGAGAGACCCAGTACTTC; cdr3_aa: CASSYGETQYF
v_call: TRBV19; j_call: TRBJ2-7; clone_size: .; d_call: .; cdr3_nt: TGTGCCAGTAGAGTCGGGGGATCCTACGAGCAGTACTTC; cdr3_aa: CASRVGGSYEQYF
v_call: TRBV6-1; j_call: TRBJ2-7; clone_size: .; d_call: .; cdr3_nt: TGTGCCAGCAGTGATCGGGACGGGTACGACCACTACGAGCAGTACTTC; cdr3_aa: CASSDRDGYDHYEQYF
v_call: TRBV5-1; j_call: TRBJ1-2; clone_size: .; d_call: .; cdr3_nt: TGCGCCAGCAGCCTCGGGACGCAGGGGACCTATGGCTACACCTTC; cdr3_aa: CASSLGTQGTYGYTF
v_call: TRBV15; j_call: TRBJ2-1; clone_size: .; d_call: TRBD1; cdr3_nt: TGTGCCACCAGCAAACGACAGGGTACCTACAATGAGCAGTTCTTC; cdr3_aa: CATSKRQGTYNEQFF
v_call: TRBV11-2; j_call: TRBJ2-2; clone_size: .; d_call: TRBD2; cdr3_nt: TGTGCCAGCAGCTTATTGACTAGCGGTGAGAACACCGGGGAGCTGTTTTTT; cdr3_aa: CASSLLTSGENTGELFF
v_call: TRBV4-1; j_call: TRBJ2-2; clone_size: .; d_call: .; cdr3_nt: TGCGCCAGCAGGAACTACGGCGGGTGGGACACCGGGGAGCTGTTTTTT; cdr3_aa: CASRNYGGWDTGELFF
v_call: TRBV6-1; j_call: TRBJ2-1; clone_size: .; d_call: .; cdr3_nt: TGTGCCAGCATCGATACCGGAAGGAATGAGCAGTTCTTC; cdr3_aa: CASIDTGRNEQFF
v_call: TRBV5-1; j_call: TRBJ2-5; clone_size: .; d_call: TRBD2; cdr3_nt: TGCGCCAGCAGCTTGGGAACTAGCGGGAGGGAAGAGACCCAGTACTTC; cdr3_aa: CASSLGTSGREETQYF
v_call: TRBV6-6; j_call: TRBJ2-3; clone_size: .; d_call: TRBD1; cdr3_nt: TGTGCCAGCAGGCCAGGGGGCCTGGATACGCAGTATTTT; cdr3_aa: CASRPGGLDTQYF
v_call: TRBV5-8; j_call: TRBJ2-3; clone_size: .; d_call: .; cdr3_nt: TGTGCCAGCAGCTTTTCCCCCGGTCGGGCTAGCGAAGATACGCAGTATTTT; cdr3_aa: CASSFSPGRASEDTQYF
v_call: TRBV2; j_call: TRBJ1-5; clone_size: .; d_call: TRBD1; cdr3_nt: TGTGCCAGCAGCGGGGGAGACAGGGCCATGGAGCCCCAGCATTTT; cdr3_aa: CASSGGDRAMEPQHF
v_call: TRBV6-5; j_call: TRBJ2-7; clone_size: .; d_call: .; cdr3_nt: TGTGCCAGCAGTTACTCAGAGCGAATAGAATTATACGAGCAGTACTTC; cdr3_aa: CASSYSERIELYEQYF
v_call: TRBV2; j_call: TRBJ2-3; clone_size: .; d_call: TRBD1; cdr3_nt: TGTGCCAGCAGTGAAAGTAAGGGAACAGGGGGCACAGATACGCAGTATTTT; cdr3_aa: CASSESKGTGGTDTQYF
v_call: TRBV9; j_call: TRBJ1-2; clone_size: .; d_call: .; cdr3_nt: TGTGCCAGCAGCGTAGGGTTACAGGCAGATTATGGCTACACCTTC; cdr3_aa: CASSVGLQADYGYTF
v_call: TRBV6-1; j_call: TRBJ2-7; clone_size: .; d_call: .; cdr3_nt: TGTGCCAGCCACCCGTTTGAGGTGGGCTGGTACGAGCAGTACTTC; cdr3_aa: CASHPFEVGWYEQYF
v_call: TRBV7-8; j_call: TRBJ1-6; clone_size: .; d_call: TRBD1; cdr3_nt: TGTGCCAGCAGCCAGGGGACAGGGGGTCGGTTTGATTCACCCCTCCACTTT; cdr3_aa: CASSQGTGGRFDSPLHF
v_call: TRBV2; j_call: TRBJ2-4; clone_size: .; d_call: TRBD2; cdr3_nt: TGTGCCAGCAGTGTGGGTAGCGGGGGGTTAACTGGCGGCATTCAGTACTTC; cdr3_aa: CASSVGSGGLTGGIQYF